The next 15 T cell receptor beta chains were all read from a single sample in a study of Ad26.COV2.S vaccination and SARS-CoV-2 variants. Sample treatment: 19 received Ad26.COV2.S at low or high dose, single or two shots; 5 received placebo; per-sample allocation not given. Day 63 after the first injection of vaccine or placebo was the sampling time. Profiled with immunoSEQ multiplex PCR; TCRdb holds only in-frame clones, not every one. There are about 430,000 clones in the sample; 80% to 95% occur only once, and 10% to 15% lies in the top ten. The sample here was peripheral blood, taken in a trial of Ad26.COV2.S vaccine versus placebo. Every receptor here comes from a person aged 18 to 59 who received the Ad26.COV2.S COVID-19 vaccine or a placebo.

The chain is built from TRBV24-1 and TRBJ2-1; the D call may be TRBD1 or TRBD2 (6 bases each). The CDR3 contains 15 residues. Trimming left V 3 bases short and J 8 bases short, with 16 bases between. The germline V gene has CDR1 KGHDR and CDR2 SFDVKD. Written as DNA, the CDR3 is TGTGCCACCAGTGATATCACGGGGGCGGGCCATGAGCAGTTCTTC. This codes for CATSDITGAGHEQFF.

This clone was observed once. The J gene is TRBJ2-1, the V gene TRBV7-3, with TRBD2 matching over 11 bases. The trim removed 5 bases at V and 5 bases at J, leaving 8 bases unmatched. Looked up from germline, CDR1 is SGHTA and CDR2 is FQGTGA. This CDR3 region has 16 residues. The CDR3 protein is CASSPGGTSGHNEQFF. The CDR3 bases are TGTGCCAGCAGCCCGGGCGGGACTAGCGGCCACAATGAGCAGTTCTTC.

The CDR3, as DNA: TGTGCCAGCAGCTCCGACAGCTACAATGAGCAGTTCTTC. Protein sequence: CASSSDSYNEQFF. The chain links TRBV7-9 to TRBJ2-1; a weak D match, TRBD1 (5 bases). CDR3 length: 13 amino acids. Trimming left V 4 bases short and J 3 bases short, with 7 bases between. The V gene's germline CDR1 is SEHNR and CDR2 FQNEAQ (reference sequence).

The CDR3 DNA is TGCAGCGCCGGACGTGGGCACTGGAACACCGGGGAGCTGTTTTTT. Translated: CSAGRGHWNTGELFF. V gene TRBV29-1 combines with J gene TRBJ2-2; D ambiguous. Trimming removed 7 bases from V and 1 base from J, with 16 bases in between. From germline, CDR1 is SQVTM and CDR2 ANQGSEA. The length of the CDR3 is 15 residues.

This clone was counted a few times. V usage is TRBV6-6 and J usage is TRBJ1-1; tentatively, D is TRBD1 (5 bases). Trimming pared 2 bases from V and 4 bases from J, leaving 14 bases between. Germline CDR1 is MNHNY and CDR2 is SVGAGI (reference sequence). This CDR3 is built from 15 residues. CDR3 sequence reads: CASSYPTGASTEAFF. The CDR3 coding sequence is TGTGCCAGCAGTTACCCTACAGGAGCGAGCACTGAAGCTTTCTTT.

The gene calls are TRBV6-6 and TRBJ2-7; perhaps TRBD2 as D (5 bases). The CDR3 covers 14 residues. Germline lookup yields CDR1 MNHNY and CDR2 SVGAGI (reference sequence). The V end lost 4 bases, the J end lost 2 bases, and 12 bases lay between the germline ends. The CDR3 DNA reads as TGTGCCAGCAGTTCCGTGGGGAGTACCTACGAGCAGTACTTC. Residues: CASSSVGSTYEQYF.

In this sample, this clone turned up once. The chain carries TRBV20-1 and TRBJ2-3; 7 bases align to TRBD2. CDR3 length equals 11 residues. Germline V gene lookup returns CDR1 DFQATT and CDR2 SNEGSKA (reference sequence). V shed 5 bases, J shed 14 bases, and the junction held 10 bases outside the gene matches. The CDR3 DNA follows: TGCAGTGCTGGTGCGGGGGAGGTGAGGTATTTT. Protein: CSAGAGEVRYF.

The gene calls are TRBV7-9 and TRBJ2-7; 9 bases line up with TRBD1. Germline-derived CDR1 and CDR2 are SEHNR and FQNEAQ (reference sequence). There are 16 residues in the CDR3. V was pared by 1 base and J by 3 bases, with 7 bases of the junction left unmatched. As DNA, the CDR3 is TGTGCCAGCAGCTTAGGACAGGGGGTAGGAAACTACGAGCAGTACTTC. Amino acids: CASSLGQGVGNYEQYF. Full variable domain (outside the CDR3, taken from reference TRBV7-9 and TRBJ2-7): DTGVSQNPRHKITKRGQNVTFRCDPISEHNRLYWYRQTLGQGPEFLTYFQNEAQLEKSRLLSDRFSAERPKGSFSTLEIQRTEQGDSAMYLCASSLGQGVGNYEQYFGPGTRLTVT.

J is TRBJ2-1 and V is TRBV18; 8 nucleotides align to TRBD2. V lost 3 bases, J lost 1 base, and 5 bases stayed unmatched. Germline V gene data show CDR1 as KGHSH and CDR2 as LQKENI. CDR3 length: 16 residues. CDR3 loop: CASSPLAGDSYNEQFF. The DNA for the CDR3 is TGTGCCAGCTCACCCCTAGCGGGTGATTCCTACAATGAGCAGTTCTTC.

The rearrangement links TRBV4-2 to TRBJ2-7; D possibly matches TRBD1 or TRBD2 (6 bases each). The V end lost 0 bases, the J end lost 4 bases, and 13 bases lay between the germline ends. CDR3 size: 15 residues. Germline CDR1 and CDR2: LGHNA and YNFKEQ. The CDR3 protein is CASSQEGGGQYEQYF. CDR3 DNA: TGTGCCAGCAGCCAAGAGGGGGGCGGTCAGTACGAGCAGTACTTC.

This clone appeared once. The chain recombines TRBV6-6 with TRBJ2-7; TRBD1 aligns across 9 bases. This CDR3 spans 15 amino acids. Germline assignment: CDR1 MNHNY and CDR2 SVGAGI (reference sequence). Unmatched junction bases numbered 8, after V lost 4 bases and J lost 4 bases. As DNA, the CDR3 is TGTGCCAGCAGTTCGTCCGGGACAGGGATATACGAGCAGTACTTC. Residues: CASSSSGTGIYEQYF.

V is TRBV4-2 and J is TRBJ2-7; 7 nucleotides match TRBD2. The CDR3 extends over 15 amino acids. J lost 3 bases, V lost 0 bases, and 5 bases had no gene match. The germline V gene has CDR1 LGHNA and CDR2 YNFKEQ. CDR3 region: CASSQDLSGYYEQYF. CDR3 coding DNA: TGTGCCAGCAGCCAAGATCTTAGCGGGTACTACGAGCAGTACTTC.

The gene calls are TRBV7-8 and TRBJ2-7; tentative D call: TRBD1 (6 bases). Germline CDR1 and CDR2: SGHVS and FQNEAQ. The CDR3 extends over 11 amino acids. Trimming took 5 bases from V and 6 from J, leaving 8 bases between them. The CDR3 loop is CASSQGGEQYF. Here the CDR3 DNA reads TGTGCCAGCAGCCAAGGGGGCGAGCAGTACTTC.

V and J are TRBV24-1 and TRBJ2-5, with 7 bases that match TRBD2. V was clipped by 3 bases and J by 5 bases; unmatched bases: 8. CDR1 KGHDR and CDR2 SFDVKD come from the germline V gene. The CDR3 is made up of 15 amino acids. The CDR3 DNA reads as TGTGCCACCAGTGATGGCACTAGCGCTTCGGAGACCCAGTACTTC. As protein: CATSDGTSASETQYF.

This sequence joins TRBV19 and TRBJ2-5; possibly TRBD2 for D (6 bases). The V gene lost 1 base and the J gene lost 2 bases, with 11 bases spanning the gap. Germline lookup yields CDR1 LNHDA and CDR2 SQIVND (reference sequence). The CDR3 is 15 residues long. The CDR3 DNA is TGTGCCAGTAGTATAGTGGGGGGTGAACAAGAGACCCAGTACTTC. It codes for CASSIVGGEQETQYF.